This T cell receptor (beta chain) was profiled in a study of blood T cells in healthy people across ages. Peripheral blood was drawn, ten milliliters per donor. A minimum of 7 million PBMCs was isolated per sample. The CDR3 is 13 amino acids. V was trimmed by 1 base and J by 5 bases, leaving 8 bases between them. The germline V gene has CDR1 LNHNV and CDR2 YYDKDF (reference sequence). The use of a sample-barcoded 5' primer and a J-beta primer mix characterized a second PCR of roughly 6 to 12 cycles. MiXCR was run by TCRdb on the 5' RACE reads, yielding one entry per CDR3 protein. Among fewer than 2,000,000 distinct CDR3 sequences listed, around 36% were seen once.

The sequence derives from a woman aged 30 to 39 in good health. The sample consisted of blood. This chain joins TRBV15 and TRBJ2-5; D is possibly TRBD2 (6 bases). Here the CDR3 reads CATSRAGVETQYF. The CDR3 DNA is TGTGCCACCAGCAGAGCGGGGGTGGAGACCCAGTACTTC.